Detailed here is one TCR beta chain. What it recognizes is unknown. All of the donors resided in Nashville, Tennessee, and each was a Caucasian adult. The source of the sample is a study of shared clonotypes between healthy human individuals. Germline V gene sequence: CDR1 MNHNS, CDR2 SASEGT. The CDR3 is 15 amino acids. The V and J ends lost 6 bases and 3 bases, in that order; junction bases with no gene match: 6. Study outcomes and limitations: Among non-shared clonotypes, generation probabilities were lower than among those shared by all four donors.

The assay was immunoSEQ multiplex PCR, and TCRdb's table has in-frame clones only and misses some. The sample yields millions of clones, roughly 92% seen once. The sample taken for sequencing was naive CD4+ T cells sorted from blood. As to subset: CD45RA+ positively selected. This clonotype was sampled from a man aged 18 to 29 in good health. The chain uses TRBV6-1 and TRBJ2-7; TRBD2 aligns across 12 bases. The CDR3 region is CASRETSGGLYEQYF. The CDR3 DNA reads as TGTGCCAGCAGGGAGACTAGCGGGGGTCTCTACGAGCAGTACTTC.